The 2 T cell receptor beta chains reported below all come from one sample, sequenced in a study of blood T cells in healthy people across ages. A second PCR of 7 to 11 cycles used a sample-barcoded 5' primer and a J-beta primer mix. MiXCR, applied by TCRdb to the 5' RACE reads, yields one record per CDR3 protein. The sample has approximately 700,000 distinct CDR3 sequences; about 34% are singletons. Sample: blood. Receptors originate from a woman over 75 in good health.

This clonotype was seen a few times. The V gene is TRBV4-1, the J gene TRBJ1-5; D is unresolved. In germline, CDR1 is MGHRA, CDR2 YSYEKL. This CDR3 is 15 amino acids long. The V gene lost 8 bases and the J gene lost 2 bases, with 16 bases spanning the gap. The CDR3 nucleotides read TGCGCCAGCGGCCCACTTGGGAGGGGCAATCAGCCCCAGCATTTT. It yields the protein CASGPLGRGNQPQHF.

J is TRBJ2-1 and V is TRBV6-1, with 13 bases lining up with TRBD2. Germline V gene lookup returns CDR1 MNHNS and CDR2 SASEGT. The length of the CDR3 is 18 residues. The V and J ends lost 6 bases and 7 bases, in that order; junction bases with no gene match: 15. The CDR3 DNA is TGTGCCAGCAGCCTGACTAGCGGGGGGCCGGGTTGGGGAAATGAGCAGTTCTTC. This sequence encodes CASSLTSGGPGWGNEQFF.